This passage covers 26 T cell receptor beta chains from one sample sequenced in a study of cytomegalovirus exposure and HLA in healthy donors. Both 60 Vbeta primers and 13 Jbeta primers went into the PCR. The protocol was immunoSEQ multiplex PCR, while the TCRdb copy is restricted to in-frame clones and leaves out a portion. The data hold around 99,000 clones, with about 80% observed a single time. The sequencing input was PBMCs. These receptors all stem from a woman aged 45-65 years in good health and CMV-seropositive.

CDR3 region: CASSISGGSRETQYF. CDR3 coding DNA: TGTGCCAGTAGCATCAGCGGGGGGTCCAGAGAGACCCAGTACTTC. The rearrangement joins TRBV19 to TRBJ2-5; 9 bases map to TRBD2. Germline trimming cut 6 bases from V and 4 bases from J; bases unmatched to any gene: 9. The V gene's germline CDR1 is LNHDA and CDR2 SQIVND (reference sequence). The CDR3 covers 15 residues.

DNA of the CDR3: TGTGCCAGCAGCTTAGGTATCAGGGATCAGCCCCAGCATTTT. It is translated as CASSLGIRDQPQHF. The gene calls are TRBV7-8 and TRBJ1-5; D may be TRBD1 (5 bases). CDR1 SGHVS and CDR2 FQNEAQ come from the germline V gene. Trimming pared 1 base from V and 5 bases from J, leaving 9 bases between. This CDR3 is built from 14 residues.

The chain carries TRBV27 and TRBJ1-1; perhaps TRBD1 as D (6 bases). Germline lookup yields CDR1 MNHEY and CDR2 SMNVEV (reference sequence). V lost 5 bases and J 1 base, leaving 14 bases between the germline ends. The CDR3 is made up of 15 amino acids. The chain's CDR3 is CASSTLQGKNTEAFF. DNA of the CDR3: TGTGCCAGCAGTACTCTCCAGGGGAAGAACACTGAAGCTTTCTTT.

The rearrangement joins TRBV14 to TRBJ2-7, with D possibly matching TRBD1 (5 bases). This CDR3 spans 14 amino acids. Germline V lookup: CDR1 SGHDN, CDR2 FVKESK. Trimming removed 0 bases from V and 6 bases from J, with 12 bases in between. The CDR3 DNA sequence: TGTGCCAGCAGCCAAGATCTAAGGGGCGGCGAGCAGTACTTC. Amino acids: CASSQDLRGGEQYF.

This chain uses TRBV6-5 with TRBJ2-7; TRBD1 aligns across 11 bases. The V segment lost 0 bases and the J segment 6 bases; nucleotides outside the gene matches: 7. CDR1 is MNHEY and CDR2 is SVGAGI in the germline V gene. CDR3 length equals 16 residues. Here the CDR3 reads CASSYSGPGQGVEQYF. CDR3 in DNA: TGTGCCAGCAGTTACTCGGGCCCGGGACAGGGGGTCGAGCAGTACTTC.

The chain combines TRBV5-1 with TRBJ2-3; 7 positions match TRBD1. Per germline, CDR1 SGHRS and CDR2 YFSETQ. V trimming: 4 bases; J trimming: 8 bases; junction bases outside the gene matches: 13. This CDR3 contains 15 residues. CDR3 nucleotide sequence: TGCGCCAGCAGCCCCGGGACAGATCACAGGGTTACGCAGTATTTT. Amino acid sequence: CASSPGTDHRVTQYF.

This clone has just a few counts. CDR3 residues: CASSTDSYTGELFF. DNA of the CDR3: TGTGCCAGCAGCACTGACAGTTACACCGGGGAGCTGTTTTTT. This chain links TRBV5-6 with TRBJ2-2; D is possibly TRBD1 (5 bases). The CDR3 runs to 14 residues. The V end was cut by 4 bases, the J end by 3 bases, with 10 bases between. Germline CDR1 reads SGHDT; CDR2 reads YYEEEE.

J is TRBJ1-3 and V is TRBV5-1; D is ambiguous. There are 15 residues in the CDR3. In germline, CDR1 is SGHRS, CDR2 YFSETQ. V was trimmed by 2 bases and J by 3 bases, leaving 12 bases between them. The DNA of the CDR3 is TGCGCCAGCAGCTTCGCCCGGGGAGGTGGAAACACCATATATTTT. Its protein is CASSFARGGGNTIYF.

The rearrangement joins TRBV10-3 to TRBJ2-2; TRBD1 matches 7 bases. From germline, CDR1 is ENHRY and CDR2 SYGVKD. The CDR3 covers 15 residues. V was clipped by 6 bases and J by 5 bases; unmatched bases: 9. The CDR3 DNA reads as TGTGCCATCAGGGACGGGACAGACGTGACCGGGGAGCTGTTTTTT. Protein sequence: CAIRDGTDVTGELFF.

The DNA of the CDR3 is TGTGCCAGCAGTTACAGGGGAGGAGAAAAACTGTTTTTT. The encoded protein is CASSYRGGEKLFF. The rearrangement joins TRBV6-6 to TRBJ1-4, with D perhaps matching TRBD1 (5 bases). The CDR3 is made up of 13 amino acids. Trimming left V 2 bases short and J 8 bases short, with 9 bases between. Germline V gene data show CDR1 as MNHNY and CDR2 as SVGAGI (reference sequence).

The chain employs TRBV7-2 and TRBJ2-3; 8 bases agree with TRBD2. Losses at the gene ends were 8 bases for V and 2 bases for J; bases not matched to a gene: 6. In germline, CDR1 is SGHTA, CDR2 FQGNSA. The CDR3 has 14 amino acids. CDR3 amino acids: CASGPGGYTDTQYF. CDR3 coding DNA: TGTGCCAGCGGTCCGGGGGGGTACACAGATACGCAGTATTTT.

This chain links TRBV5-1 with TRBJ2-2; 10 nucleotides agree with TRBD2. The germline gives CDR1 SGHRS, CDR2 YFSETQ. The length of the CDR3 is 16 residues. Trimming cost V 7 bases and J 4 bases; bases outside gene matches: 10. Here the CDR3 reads CASGTEAGGVTGELFF. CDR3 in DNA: TGCGCCAGCGGAACAGAAGCGGGAGGGGTCACCGGGGAGCTGTTTTTT.

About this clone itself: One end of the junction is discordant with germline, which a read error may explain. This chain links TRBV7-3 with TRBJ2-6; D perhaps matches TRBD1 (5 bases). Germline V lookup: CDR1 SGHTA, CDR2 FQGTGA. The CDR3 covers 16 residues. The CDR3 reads CASSPRISSGANGLTF. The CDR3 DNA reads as TGTGCCAGCAGCCCAAGGATTAGCTCTGGGGCCAACGGCCTGACTTTC. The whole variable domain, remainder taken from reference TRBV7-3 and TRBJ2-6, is GAGVSQTPSNKVTEKGKYVELRCDPISGHTALYWYRQSLGQGPEFLIYFQGTGAADDSGLPNDRFFAVRPEGSVSTLKIQRTERGDSAVYLCASSPRISSGANGLTFGAGSRLTVL.

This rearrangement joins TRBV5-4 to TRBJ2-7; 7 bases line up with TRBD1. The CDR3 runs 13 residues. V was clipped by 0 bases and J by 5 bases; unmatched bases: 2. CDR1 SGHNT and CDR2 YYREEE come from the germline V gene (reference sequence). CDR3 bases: TGTGCCAGCAGCTTGGGGACAGGACACGAGCAGTACTTC. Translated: CASSLGTGHEQYF.

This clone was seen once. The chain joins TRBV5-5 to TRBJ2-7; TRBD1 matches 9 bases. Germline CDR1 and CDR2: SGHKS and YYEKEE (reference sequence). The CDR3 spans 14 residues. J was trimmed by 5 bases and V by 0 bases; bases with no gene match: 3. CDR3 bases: TGTGCCAGCAGCTTGGTGGACAGGGGAAACGAGCAGTACTTC. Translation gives CASSLVDRGNEQYF.

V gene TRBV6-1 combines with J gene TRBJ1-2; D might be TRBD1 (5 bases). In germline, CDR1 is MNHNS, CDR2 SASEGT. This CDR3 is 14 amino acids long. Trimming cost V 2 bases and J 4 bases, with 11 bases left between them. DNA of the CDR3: TGTGCCAGCAGTGAACGGGGGACCGGCTATGGCTACACCTTC. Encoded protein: CASSERGTGYGYTF.

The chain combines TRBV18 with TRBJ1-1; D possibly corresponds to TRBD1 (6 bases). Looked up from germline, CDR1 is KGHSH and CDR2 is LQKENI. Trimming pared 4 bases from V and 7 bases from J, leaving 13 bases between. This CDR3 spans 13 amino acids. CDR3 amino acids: CASSRGGANEAFF. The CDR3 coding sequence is TGTGCCAGCTCACGGGGGGGCGCGAATGAAGCTTTCTTT.

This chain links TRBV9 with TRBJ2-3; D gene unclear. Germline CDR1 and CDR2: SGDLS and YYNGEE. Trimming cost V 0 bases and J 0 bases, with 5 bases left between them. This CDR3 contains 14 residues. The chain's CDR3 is CASSVDGSTDTQYF. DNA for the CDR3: TGTGCCAGCAGCGTAGACGGGAGCACAGATACGCAGTATTTT.

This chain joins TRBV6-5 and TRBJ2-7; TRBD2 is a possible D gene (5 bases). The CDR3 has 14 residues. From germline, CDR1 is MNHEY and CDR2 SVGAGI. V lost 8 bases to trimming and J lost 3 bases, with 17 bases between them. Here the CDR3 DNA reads TGTGCCAGCCTTCGTGGTGTAGGACTCTACGAGCAGTACTTC. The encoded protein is CASLRGVGLYEQYF.

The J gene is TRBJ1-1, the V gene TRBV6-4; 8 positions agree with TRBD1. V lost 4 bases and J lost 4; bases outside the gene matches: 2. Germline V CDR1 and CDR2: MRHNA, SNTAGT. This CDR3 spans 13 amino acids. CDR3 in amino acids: CASSATGGTEAFF. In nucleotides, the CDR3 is TGTGCCAGCAGTGCCACAGGGGGCACTGAAGCTTTCTTT.

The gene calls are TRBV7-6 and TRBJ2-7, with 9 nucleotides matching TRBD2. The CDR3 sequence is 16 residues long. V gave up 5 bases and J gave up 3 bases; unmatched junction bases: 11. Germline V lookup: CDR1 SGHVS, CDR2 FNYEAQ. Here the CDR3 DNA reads TGTGCCAGCAGCCCCCGAGGTGCGGGGGGGGGCTACGAGCAGTACTTC. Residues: CASSPRGAGGGYEQYF.

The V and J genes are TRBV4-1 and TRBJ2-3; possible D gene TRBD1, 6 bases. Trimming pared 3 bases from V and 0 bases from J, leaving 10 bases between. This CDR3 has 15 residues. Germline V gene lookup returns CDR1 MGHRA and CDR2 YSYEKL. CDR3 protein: CASSQGHPSTDTQYF. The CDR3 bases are TGCGCCAGCAGCCAGGGACACCCCAGCACAGATACGCAGTATTTT.

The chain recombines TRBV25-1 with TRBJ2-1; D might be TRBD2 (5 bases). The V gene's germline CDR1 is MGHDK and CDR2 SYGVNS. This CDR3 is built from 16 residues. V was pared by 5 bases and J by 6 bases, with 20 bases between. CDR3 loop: CASSSTRARVGNEQFF. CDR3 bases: TGTGCCAGCAGTTCTACCCGTGCGCGGGTCGGCAATGAGCAGTTCTTC.

The CDR3 region is CASSLGAYNEQFF. In DNA form, the CDR3 reads TGTGCCAGCAGCTTAGGGGCTTACAATGAGCAGTTCTTC. The chain links TRBV5-4 to TRBJ2-1, with a weak D call TRBD1 (5 bases). The CDR3 runs to 13 residues. Trimming removed 2 bases at V and 4 bases at J, with 7 bases between. CDR1 SGHNT and CDR2 YYREEE come from the germline V gene (reference sequence).

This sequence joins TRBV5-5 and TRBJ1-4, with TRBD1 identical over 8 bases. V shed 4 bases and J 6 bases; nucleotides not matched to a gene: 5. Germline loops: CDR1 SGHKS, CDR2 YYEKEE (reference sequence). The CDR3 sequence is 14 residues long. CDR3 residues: CASSHPGQDEKLFF. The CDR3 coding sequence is TGTGCCAGCAGCCACCCGGGACAGGATGAAAAACTGTTTTTT. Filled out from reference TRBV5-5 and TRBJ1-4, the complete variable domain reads DAGVTQSPTHLIKTRGQQVTLRCSPISGHKSVSWYQQVLGQGPQFIFQYYEKEERGRGNFPDRFSARQFPNYSSELNVNALLLGDSALYLCASSHPGQDEKLFFGSGTQLSVL.

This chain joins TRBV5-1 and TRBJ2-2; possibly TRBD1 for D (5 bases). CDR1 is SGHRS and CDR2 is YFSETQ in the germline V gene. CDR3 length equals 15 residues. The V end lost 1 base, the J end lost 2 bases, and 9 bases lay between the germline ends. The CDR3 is CASSLTGVNTGELFF. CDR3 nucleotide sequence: TGCGCCAGCAGCTTGACAGGAGTTAACACCGGGGAGCTGTTTTTT.